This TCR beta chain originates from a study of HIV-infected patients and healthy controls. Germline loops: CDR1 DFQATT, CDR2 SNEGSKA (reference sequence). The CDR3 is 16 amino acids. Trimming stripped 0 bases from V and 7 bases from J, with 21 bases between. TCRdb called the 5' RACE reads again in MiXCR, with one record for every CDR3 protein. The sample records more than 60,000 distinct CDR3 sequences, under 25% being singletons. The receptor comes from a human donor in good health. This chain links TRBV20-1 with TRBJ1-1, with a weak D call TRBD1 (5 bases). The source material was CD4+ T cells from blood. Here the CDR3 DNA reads TGCAGTGCTAGAGATCCCGGGGCCCTCGGTGGAAGTGAAGCTTTCTTT. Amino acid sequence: CSARDPGALGGSEAFF.